This T cell receptor beta chain was identified in a study of T cell repertoires in cytomegalovirus infection. This clonotype has only a few counts. What it recognizes is unknown. TCRdb used MiXCR to reprocess the reads, holding one entry per CDR3 protein. The repertoire holds approximately 470,000 distinct CDR3 sequences, about 39% seen once, with just under 45% in the top ten. This material consisted of cultured PBMCs, taken from culture after CMV antigen stimulation. The source of this sequence is a human donor in good health (CMV status not recorded). Some clones in this sample may be carry-over from other donors' samples.

The CDR3 DNA reads TGTGCCAGCAGCTTGGTCAGTAACTATGGCTACACCTTC. This translates into CASSLVSNYGYTF. The rearrangement links TRBV7-2 to TRBJ1-2; D is ambiguous. Per the germline V gene, CDR1 is SGHTA and CDR2 is FQGNSA. V shed 3 bases and J shed 1 base, with 6 bases lying between them. The CDR3 runs 13 residues.